This T cell receptor beta chain was identified during a study of early T cells in non-severe SARS-CoV-2 infection. Study summary: Sequenced bulk RNA came from whole blood that was unsorted, and chains were unpaired. Regarding the study as a whole: Matching against VDJdb likely underestimated virus-specific expansions, favoring anti-spike CD8.

Individual cDNA molecules received unique molecular identifiers during library preparation. TCRdb redid the calling of the 5' RACE reads with MiXCR, one entry per CDR3 protein. The repertoire has approximately 45,000 distinct CDR3 sequences, approximately 6.9% of them found once; the top ten carry around 4.5%. Regarding this clonotype: What it recognizes is unknown.

The CDR3 extends over 14 amino acids. Trimming pared 5 bases from V and 4 bases from J, leaving 13 bases between. CDR1 and CDR2 from the germline V gene are SGHTA and FQGTGA. The source material was whole blood. This chain connects TRBV7-3 to TRBJ2-3; D may be TRBD2 (6 bases). The source of this sequence is an adult who was a healthcare worker with PCR-confirmed SARS-CoV-2 infection or an uninfected control (not recorded which). CDR3 DNA: TGTGCCAGCAGCATGGACTATTCCGCAGATACGCAGTATTTT. Protein product: CASSMDYSADTQYF.